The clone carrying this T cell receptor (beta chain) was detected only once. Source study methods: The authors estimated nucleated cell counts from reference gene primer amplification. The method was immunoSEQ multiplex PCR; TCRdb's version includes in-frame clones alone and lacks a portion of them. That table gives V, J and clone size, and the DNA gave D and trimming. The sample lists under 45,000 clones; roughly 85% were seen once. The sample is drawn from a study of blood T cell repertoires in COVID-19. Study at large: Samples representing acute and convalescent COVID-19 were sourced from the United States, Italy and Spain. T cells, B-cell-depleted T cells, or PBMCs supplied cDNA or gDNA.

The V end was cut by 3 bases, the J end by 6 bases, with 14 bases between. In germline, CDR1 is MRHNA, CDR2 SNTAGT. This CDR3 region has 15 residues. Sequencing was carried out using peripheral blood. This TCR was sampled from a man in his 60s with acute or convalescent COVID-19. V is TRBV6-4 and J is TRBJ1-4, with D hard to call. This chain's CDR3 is CASSEGGAPDEKLFF. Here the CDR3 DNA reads TGTGCCAGCAGTGAAGGTGGAGCACCCGATGAAAAACTGTTTTTT.